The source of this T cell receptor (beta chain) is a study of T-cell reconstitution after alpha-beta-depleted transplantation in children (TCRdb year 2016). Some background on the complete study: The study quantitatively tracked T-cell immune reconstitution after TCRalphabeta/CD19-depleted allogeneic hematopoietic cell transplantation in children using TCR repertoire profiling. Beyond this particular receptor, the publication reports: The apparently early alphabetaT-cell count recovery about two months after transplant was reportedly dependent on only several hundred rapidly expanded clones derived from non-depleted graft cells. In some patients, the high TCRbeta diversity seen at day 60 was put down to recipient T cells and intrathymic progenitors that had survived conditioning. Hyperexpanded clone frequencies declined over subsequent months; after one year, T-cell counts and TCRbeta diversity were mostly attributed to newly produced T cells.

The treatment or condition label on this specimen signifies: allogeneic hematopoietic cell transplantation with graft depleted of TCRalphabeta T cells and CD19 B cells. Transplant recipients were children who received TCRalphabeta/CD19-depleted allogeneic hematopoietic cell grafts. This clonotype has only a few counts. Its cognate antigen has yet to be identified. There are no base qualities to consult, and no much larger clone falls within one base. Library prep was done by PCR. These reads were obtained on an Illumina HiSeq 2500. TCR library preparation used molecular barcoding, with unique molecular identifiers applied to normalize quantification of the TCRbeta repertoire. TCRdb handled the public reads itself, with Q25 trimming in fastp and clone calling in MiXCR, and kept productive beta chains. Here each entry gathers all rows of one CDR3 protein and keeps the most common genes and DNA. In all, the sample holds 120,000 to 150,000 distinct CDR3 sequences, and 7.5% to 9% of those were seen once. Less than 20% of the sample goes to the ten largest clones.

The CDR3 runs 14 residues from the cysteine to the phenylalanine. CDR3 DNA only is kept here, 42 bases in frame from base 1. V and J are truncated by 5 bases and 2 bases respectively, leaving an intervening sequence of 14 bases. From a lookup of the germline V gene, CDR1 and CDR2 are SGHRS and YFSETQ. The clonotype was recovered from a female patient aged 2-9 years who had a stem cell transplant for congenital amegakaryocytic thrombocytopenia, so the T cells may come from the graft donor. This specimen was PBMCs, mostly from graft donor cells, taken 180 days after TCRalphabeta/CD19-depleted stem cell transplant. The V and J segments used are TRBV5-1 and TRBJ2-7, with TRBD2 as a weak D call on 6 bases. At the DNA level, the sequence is TGCGCCAGCAGTCCGGGACTTCGCCCCTACGAGCAGTACTTC. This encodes CASSPGLRPYEQYF.